One and the same sample provided the 16 T cell receptor beta chains below, sequenced in a study of CD8 T cells in ankylosing spondylitis. TCRdb itself ran the 5' RACE reads through MiXCR, one entry per CDR3 protein. The repertoire holds 250,000 or so distinct CDR3 sequences, with roughly 10% as singletons. The source material was blood, either unsorted or a sorted T cell fraction (not recorded which). The receptor source for this set is a male donor with ankylosing spondylitis or in good health (not recorded which).

This clonotype was counted many times. This chain joins TRBV20-1 and TRBJ1-2, with D maybe TRBD1 (6 bases). V dropped 5 bases and J dropped 6 bases, with 10 bases sitting between them. Germline CDR1 and CDR2: DFQATT and SNEGSKA (reference sequence). The CDR3 runs 11 residues. The CDR3 reads CSAVSGDGYTF. As DNA, the CDR3 is TGCAGTGCTGTTTCAGGGGATGGCTACACCTTC.

This clonotype was observed at least ten times. The chain employs TRBV7-2 and TRBJ2-3; D remains ambiguous. This CDR3 region has 13 residues. Trimming took 4 bases from V and 1 from J, leaving 6 bases between them. Germline CDR1 and CDR2: SGHTA and FQGNSA. This chain's CDR3 is CASSSRRTDTQYF. The DNA for the CDR3 is TGTGCCAGCAGCTCACGACGCACAGATACGCAGTATTTT.

This clonotype was observed at least ten times. The chain is built from TRBV12-2 and TRBJ2-7. TRBV12-2 represents a pseudogene. The CDR3 consists of 17 residues. In nucleotides, the CDR3 is TGTGCAAGTCGCTTACTTATTCCGCCGGTATCCTACGTGGAGCAGTACTTC. It is translated as CASRLLIPPVSYVEQYF.

This clonotype was picked up many times. The chain joins TRBV21-1 to TRBJ1-5; no check of the table's D call, TRBD1, against the DNA was made. TRBV21-1 is recorded as a pseudogene. The CDR3 covers 16 residues. CDR3 nucleotides: TGTGCCAGCTGGCAGGGGGGAGCGGGAAGCAATCAGCCCCAGCATTTT. Translated: CASWQGGAGSNQPQHF.

In its sample, this clonotype was seen many times. The chain joins TRBV20-1 to TRBJ2-7; 15 bases agree with TRBD2. The germline gives CDR1 DFQATT, CDR2 SNEGSKA (reference sequence). After removal of 1 base from V and 1 base from J, the junction contained 14 bases not matched to a gene. The CDR3 contains 20 residues. CDR3 sequence: CSARVQAMGLAGGASYEQYF. The CDR3 region has the DNA TGCAGTGCTAGAGTCCAGGCGATGGGACTAGCGGGGGGCGCGTCCTACGAGCAGTACTTC.

This clonotype was detected ten times or more. V is TRBV5-6 and J is TRBJ2-3, with D tentatively TRBD1 or TRBD2 (5 bases each). This CDR3 has 14 residues. Trimming took off 3 bases at V and 2 bases at J, with 10 bases between the two ends. Germline values: CDR1 SGHDT, CDR2 YYEEEE. CDR3 nucleotides: TGTGCCAGCAGCTGGGGGTCCTTCACAGATACGCAGTATTTT. It encodes CASSWGSFTDTQYF.

Of note for this clonotype: The junction and the germline gene differ at one end; a read error may be behind it. The rearrangement joins TRBV7-2 to TRBJ1-1; D call uncertain. The CDR3 runs 14 residues. CDR1 is SGHTA, CDR2 FQGNSA, per germline. CDR3: CASTLGDPSTEAFF. The CDR3, as DNA: TGTGCCAGCACCCTCGGTGATCCCTCCACTGAAGCCTTCTTT.

This clonotype showed up many times. V usage is TRBV3-1 and J usage is TRBJ1-1; D remains ambiguous. The CDR3 is 13 residues long. V lost 8 bases and J lost 4, with 14 bases in between. Germline values: CDR1 LGHDT, CDR2 YNNKEL (reference sequence). CDR3 coding DNA: TGTGCCAGCGCCCCCGGCGGGGTCACTGAAGCTTTCTTT. It is translated as CASAPGGVTEAFF.

This clonotype was seen ten or more times. The chain uses TRBV30 and TRBJ2-3, with 10 bases that match TRBD2. The CDR3 sequence is 14 residues long. Germline CDR1 reads GTSNPN; CDR2 reads SVGIG (reference sequence). Unmatched junction bases numbered 7, after V lost 3 bases and J lost 7 bases. CDR3 coding DNA: TGTGCCTGGAGACTAGCGGGGACTCTGTATACGCAGTATTTT. The encoded protein is CAWRLAGTLYTQYF. The complete variable domain, with remaining parts taken from reference TRBV30 and TRBJ2-3, reads SQTIHQWPATLVQPVGSPLSLECTVEGTSNPNLYWYRQAAGRGLQLLFYSVGIGQISSEVPQNLSASRPQDRQFILSSKKLLLSDSGFYLCAWRLAGTLYTQYFGPGTRLTVL.

As to this clonotype: A single base separates this from a much larger clone, so it may be a read error. V usage is TRBV7-9 and J usage is TRBJ2-2; tentative D call: TRBD2 (7 bases). This CDR3 has 16 amino acids. Germline CDR1 is SEHNR and CDR2 is FQNEAQ (reference sequence). Trimming cost V 8 bases and J 0 bases, with 16 bases left between them. The CDR3 loop reads CASQLVGGPNTGELFF. CDR3 DNA: TGTGCCAGCCAGCTAGTGGGGGGGCCGAACACCGGGGAGCTGTTTTTT.

This clonotype has a count of ten or more. This chain uses TRBV4-2 with TRBJ2-1; 11 nucleotides agree with TRBD2. The CDR3 is made up of 15 amino acids. Germline V lookup: CDR1 LGHNA, CDR2 YNFKEQ. Unmatched junction bases numbered 11, after V lost 6 bases and J lost 10 bases. The CDR3 nucleotides are TGTGCCAGCAGGAAAATACTAGCGGGAGAGAGGGAGCAGTTCTTC. Its translation is CASRKILAGEREQFF.

This clonotype was observed at least ten times. The chain links TRBV20-1 to TRBJ1-1; no definite D call. CDR1 is DFQATT and CDR2 is SNEGSKA in the germline V gene (reference sequence). This CDR3 has 14 amino acids. Trimming removed 2 bases at V and 4 bases at J, with 14 bases between. CDR3: CSARHINIPTEAFF. The CDR3 DNA sequence: TGCAGTGCTAGACATATCAATATTCCCACTGAAGCTTTCTTT.

This clonotype was recorded at least ten times. The chain recombines TRBV20-1 with TRBJ1-1; tentatively, D is TRBD1 (5 bases). Germline-derived CDR1 and CDR2 are DFQATT and SNEGSKA (reference sequence). This CDR3 has 14 residues. V was pared by 5 bases and J by 4 bases, with 17 bases between. Written as DNA, the CDR3 is TGCAGTGCTCCCCCGGCCGTCGGGACCACTGAAGCTTTCTTT. Translating gives CSAPPAVGTTEAFF.

This clonotype appeared many times. The chain combines TRBV6-1 with TRBJ1-1; 9 bases agree with TRBD1. Germline CDR1 and CDR2: MNHNS and SASEGT. CDR3 length: 13 amino acids. J gave up 0 bases and V 11 bases, and 4 bases lay outside the gene matches. CDR3 bases: TGTGCCGGGGGACAGGGATTGAACACTGAAGCTTTCTTT. This translates into CAGGQGLNTEAFF.

A word on this clonotype: With a much larger clone just one base away, this may be a read error. It is likely a read error, because the conserved phenylalanine at the end of the CDR3 is missing. The gene calls are TRBV30 and TRBJ1-1; D might be TRBD1 (5 bases). The germline V gene encodes CDR1 GTSNPN and CDR2 SVGIG (reference sequence). This CDR3 has 12 residues. V lost 7 bases and J lost 2, with 11 bases in between. This CDR3 reads CASTRVNTEAFL. CDR3 in DNA: TGTGCCTCTACCAGGGTTAACACTGAAGCTTTCCTT.

This clonotype was observed at least ten times. The chain joins TRBV12-3 or TRBV12-4 to TRBJ1-1; D might be TRBD1 (6 bases). CDR3 length: 12 amino acids. The germline V and J ends were trimmed by 6 bases and 8 bases, with 13 bases remaining between them. The DNA for the CDR3 is TGTGCCAGCAGCCTACAGGGAAGGGAAGCTTTCTTT. Protein product: CASSLQGREAFF.